This paragraph covers one T cell receptor beta chain sequence. The clone's antigen remains unknown. The sample holds no much larger clone one base away, and base qualities are not on file. This sample is drawn from a study of cytomegalovirus exposure and HLA in healthy donors (dated by TCRdb to about 2017). In terms of the full investigation: According to an earlier analysis of 550 to 750 of the donors, about 180 million T cells yielded some 110 million unique TCR beta sequences and around 300 Gb of sequence data. An early release covering around 630 HLA-typed donors comprised about 310 gigabases of sequencing data and around 80 million unique TCR sequences. A later genetic analysis used genome-wide SNP genotypes for about 65% of the roughly 670 donors, treating that subset as a discovery cohort. Besides the first cohort of under 700 subjects, a separate validation cohort made up of about 120 different subjects was used. Alongside the repertoire data, information on donor age, sex, ethnicity and CMV serostatus was compiled. On average, over 200,000 unique TCR beta nucleotide sequences were sequenced per donor among 398 genotyped donors of the cohort, with roughly 19% of those sequences being non-productive. A later analysis re-examined previously published TCR beta repertoires from just over 650 donors and added high-resolution HLA genotyping to investigate patterns of TCR occurrence. Typing coverage varied by locus: roughly 629-640 donors for A, B, C, DRB1 and DQB1; more than 500 for DQA1; approximately 610 for DPA1; 400 to 480 for DPB1. The genetic ancestry cluster associated with self-reported Caucasian donors included around 76% of the 398 genotyped donors. HLA typing covered class I and class II loci at four-digit resolution. All discovery cohort repertoires had been generated on a single sequencing platform. Several DR-DQ haplotypes were handled as single units for association and clustering, since linkage in the cohort was strong. The T cell repertoires of 666 subjects were profiled by immunosequencing and related to cytomegalovirus serostatus. Rather than using new phenotypic data, the later analysis identified candidate immune exposures from TCR beta sequences and from how often those sequences occurred across donors. The study aimed to test whether cataloging public T cell receptors could reveal signatures of past pathogen exposure. To predict cytomegalovirus infection status, the study brought together high-throughput TCR immunosequencing, statistical association of individual TCRs with disease status, and machine learning. An earlier analysis of 587 of the donors applied high-throughput TCR beta sequencing to assess whether each TCR beta V gene segment acted as functional or pseudogenic.

In total, 600 or so healthy bone marrow donors made up the cohort. At the time of sampling, every cohort member was nominally healthy, though immune exposures that went unrecorded were likely present. The donor tested CMV seronegative and was one of the 352 seronegative cohort members. A peripheral blood sample was provided by each donor, and peripheral blood mononuclear cells were used for TCR beta sequencing. The Qiagen DNeasy Blood Extraction Kit was used to extract genomic DNA from the blood cell samples. Overall results and qualifications from the work: In a later genetic analysis, fewer N-insertions in productive TCRs were reported among donors in an Asian-associated ancestry cluster than the roughly 670-donor mean. Because the 87-base-pair reads could not distinguish some IMGT-functional V segments, including TRBV6-2 and TRBV6-3, those segments were excluded. The study listed approximately 150 TCR beta chains as associated with cytomegalovirus. The authors suggested that the approach could potentially be generalized to other disease states and immunological phenotypes. A later analysis found that TCR association rates varied across HLA loci, with DRB1 alleles showing the most associated TCRs and HLA-C alleles the fewest. The classifier was reported to diagnose cytomegalovirus status with high specificity and sensitivity in both the original and validation cohorts. Strong co-occurrence of HLA alleles, especially DR and DQ, made assigning TCR associations to individual alleles difficult. Compared with equally common non-associated chains, HLA-associated TCR beta chains in a later analysis were more clonally expanded and had lower generation probabilities. In this cohort, only TCR beta chains were sequenced, and detectable features were limited by the absence of alpha or paired-chain data. A further reported finding was that TCR beta sequences accurately predicted the HLA-A and HLA-B alleles for most subjects in the first cohort. A later genetic analysis associated a missense DCLRE1C variant with V-gene and J-gene trimming of TCR beta chains, and an independent cohort replicated the association. Immune exposure information for the cohort was limited to CMV serostatus. Because some donors lacked HLA typing at each locus, the association tests relied only on the typed subset. Across donors, most TCR sequences were observed very rarely, whereas some public TCRs were present in many individuals. In vitro tests confirmed that a few of the cytomegalovirus-associated TCR beta chains recognize cytomegalovirus antigens. Most CMV-associated TCR beta chains appeared to be HLA-restricted in a later analysis, and the HLA associations seemed to be driven largely by CMV exposure. Several of the top co-occurrence clusters appeared to be linked to parvovirus B19, influenza, CMV and Epstein-Barr virus, according to a later analysis. An earlier analysis of approximately 570 of the donors showed that most TCR beta V segments appeared in productive rearrangements either about 90% or about 30% of the time, which broadly matched IMGT annotations. The earlier analysis of about 600 of the donors excluded some 16 rarely observed V segments, including chromosome 9 orphons, because counts were too low. Correlated functional status among segregating V segments might reflect linkage disequilibrium, but an unknown experimental factor could not be ruled out. Presence/absence analyses assumed roughly uniform sequencing depth across donors, an assumption that may not hold. A later analysis associated about 17,000 TCR beta sequences with specific HLA alleles at a false discovery rate of 0.05. A group of highly shared sequence variants was considered likely to be a technical artifact of the sequencing pipeline.

The protocol used for the library was the immunoSEQ multiplex PCR assay. The multiplex PCR relied on a mix of 60 forward primers for TCR Vbeta segments and 13 reverse primers for TCR Jbeta segments. The CDR3 region of rearranged TCR beta genes was amplified from genomic DNA with a multiplex PCR assay. On the Illumina HiSeq System, the amplified TCR beta libraries were sequenced as 87-base-pair reads. The authors processed their data as follows. A later analysis counted about 80 million unique TCR beta chains across the 550 to 800 repertoires, and some 11 million of these chains were shared by at least two donors. A nearest-neighbor algorithm error-corrected the raw reads and collapsed the reads into unique sequences, merging closely related sequences to remove PCR and sequencing errors. V, D and J gene segments were assigned by aligning CDR3 sequences to IMGT reference sequences. For a sequence to be retained, a match of at least six nucleotides was required to both a V gene segment and a J gene segment. Rearrangements were classified as productive when the CDR3 lacked stop codons and remained in frame with V and J, and all other rearrangements were classified as non-productive. CDR3 was defined according to IMGT convention as the region running from the second conserved V-encoded cysteine to the conserved J-encoded phenylalanine. The earlier analysis of about 620 of the donors excluded sequences that lacked an unambiguous match to a single V gene segment. An earlier analysis of 587 of the donors classified V segments as functional when productive rearrangements were above 56.7% and as segregating when the standard deviation between donors was above 5%. To diagnose cytomegalovirus status from the catalog of TCR beta chain sequences, a statistical classification framework was built. A later analysis assigned V and J genes by comparing TCR nucleotide sequences with IMGT/GENE-DB human TR gene sequences. In a later analysis, CDR3 sequences and most-parsimonious VDJ recombination scenarios were assigned using the TCRdist pipeline. In a later analysis, each TCR beta chain was defined by its CDR3 amino acid sequence together with its V-gene family, and reads lacking a unique V-gene family were excluded. A later analysis removed 592 highly shared, low-generation-probability nucleotide sequences to deal with suspected cross-contamination and a sequencing artifact. In a later analysis, a clonal expansion index for each public chain was calculated from normalized within-repertoire ranks of inferred template counts. In a later analysis, generation probabilities were computed using a VDJ recombination model fitted to out-of-frame rearrangements, and the results were checked against IGoR. In a later analysis, hypergeometric tests were used to score TCR-TCR, TCR-HLA and TCR-CMV co-occurrence, with a repertoire-size bias correction applied to TCR pairs. In a later analysis, false discovery rates were estimated by permuting HLA or CMV assignments 20 times. In a later analysis, co-occurring TCRs were grouped using DBSCAN, and TCRdist sequence similarity was added for clustering within HLA-allele-positive subsets. Co-occurrence clustering excluded repertoires with fewer than 30,000 or more than 120,000 public chains, plus five with anomalous nucleotide sharing. TCRdb took over this immuneACCESS table, retaining in-frame rearrangements with V and J assigned. Such tables are incomplete; in checked studies, under half of the missing clones stem from an unresolved V gene, and the remainder is unexplained. V and J calls and clone size are given by that table; D and trimming were obtained from the DNA. This sample comprises 150,000 to 200,000 clones, more than 75% of them detected only once. Of the sample, roughly 0.23% is held by the ten largest clones.

The CDR1 and CDR2 encoded by the germline V gene are SGHDT and YYEEEE. The cysteine opens and the phenylalanine closes a CDR3 of 15 amino acids. The CDR3 DNA has 45 bases and is translated from base 1. Trimming takes 2 bases from V and 7 bases from J, and the germline ends sit 16 bases apart. The receptor was isolated from a girl less than two years old in good health and CMV-seronegative. The sequencing sample was made of PBMCs. The chain employs TRBV5-6 and TRBJ1-5; possibly the D gene is TRBD1, per 6 matching bases. The DNA sequence reads TGTGCCAGCAGCTTAGGGGGAGGGGCAAGACAGCCCCAGCATTTT. Its protein reads: CASSLGGGARQPQHF.